Shown below are 2 T cell receptor beta chains from a single sample sequenced in a study of immune heterogeneity within non-small cell lung tumors (dated by TCRdb to between 2018 and 2020). Genomic DNA was extracted from bulk tumor tissue and used as the TCR template, and about 0.65 ug gDNA was amplified per sample. During surgery, multiple biopsies were taken from each primary tumor, with sampling sites spaced as far apart as possible within the tumor mass. Patients in the study cohort, which was described as untreated, were newly diagnosed NSCLC cases going through curative surgery. The instrument given in TCRdb is HiSeq X Ten. A multiplex PCR system amplified the TCR beta CDR3 region, with a first 10-cycle round using 32 V-gene forward and 13 J-gene reverse primers. The public reads were reprocessed in TCRdb via fastp at Q25 and MiXCR, keeping in-frame beta chains. Rows matching on CDR3 protein sequence are summarized as one entry with the most common DNA and genes. The sample table records about 3,200 distinct CDR3 sequences; about a fifth of these occur just once. The top ten clones comprise more than 15% of the sample.

Specimen: lung tumor tissue. Source of these receptors: a man between 60 and 75 years old with non-small cell lung cancer.

This clonotype was detected a few times. This may be a read error: a much more frequent sequence differs by one nucleotide. The gene calls are TRBV20-1 and TRBJ1-6, with a tentative D call TRBD1 (6 bases). This CDR3 region has 14 residues. The germline gives CDR1 DFQATT, CDR2 SNEGSKA (reference sequence). The CDR3 bases are TGCAGTGCCGTCCCGGACAGCCCCAATTCACACCTCCACTTT. It translates to CSAVPDSPNSHLHF.

Concerning this clonotype itself: A much larger clone differs from this one at a single base, so this may be a read error. As DNA, the CDR3 is TGTGCCAGCAGCTTTGGCACCCACGAGCACTACTTC. The encoded protein is CASSFGTHEHYF. This chain links TRBV7-9 with TRBJ2-7; D gene uncertain. The CDR3 spans 12 residues. Germline loops: CDR1 SEHNR, CDR2 FQNEAQ (reference sequence).